These 21 T cell receptor beta chains were sequenced from one sample in a study of T cell repertoires in cytomegalovirus infection. TCRdb re-called the reads through MiXCR, storing one row per CDR3 protein. The sample has 150,000 to 200,000 distinct CDR3 sequences, about a sixth seen once. Sequenced: CD8+ T cells from PBMCs. These receptors all stem from a human donor in good health (CMV status not recorded). Some clones in this sample may be carry-over from other donors' samples.

This clonotype was counted only a few times. This chain links TRBV19 with TRBJ1-1; D gene unclear. Per germline, CDR1 LNHDA and CDR2 SQIVND (reference sequence). V was trimmed by 4 bases and J by 8 bases, leaving 11 bases between them. The CDR3 is 12 amino acids. The CDR3 bases are TGTGCCAGTAGTACCGGACCCCGGGAAGCTTTCTTT. This encodes CASSTGPREAFF.

V is TRBV7-2 and J is TRBJ2-3; D not certain. Trimming left V 4 bases short and J 5 bases short, with 7 bases between. CDR1 is SGHTA, CDR2 FQGNSA, per germline. CDR3 length: 12 amino acids. The DNA of the CDR3 is TGTGCCAGCAGCTCGGTCATAGATACGCAGTATTTT. Its translation is CASSSVIDTQYF. The full variable domain, completed using reference TRBV7-2 and TRBJ2-3, is GAGVSQSPSNKVTEKGKDVELRCDPISGHTALYWYRQSLGQGLEFLIYFQGNSAPDKSGLPSDRFSAERTGGSVSTLTIQRTQQEDSAVYLCASSSVIDTQYFGPGTRLTVL.

This chain links TRBV7-8 with TRBJ1-6, with 8 bases that match TRBD1. This CDR3 is 15 amino acids long. The germline V gene has CDR1 SGHVS and CDR2 FQNEAQ. V shed 5 bases and J 8 bases; nucleotides not matched to a gene: 8. The CDR3 reads CASSVQHRGDSPLHF. The CDR3 coding sequence is TGTGCCAGCAGCGTGCAACACAGGGGGGATTCACCCCTCCACTTT.

The V and J genes are TRBV30 and TRBJ2-3; unclear D gene. The germline gives CDR1 GTSNPN, CDR2 SVGIG (reference sequence). The CDR3 length is 13 residues. Trimming removed 4 bases from V and 3 bases from J, with 11 bases in between. The CDR3 here is CAWMLLSTDTQYF. The CDR3 nucleotides read TGTGCCTGGATGCTCCTATCGACAGATACGCAGTATTTT.

The chain combines TRBV20-1 with TRBJ2-2; D not resolved. The V end lost 6 bases, the J end lost 4 bases, and 6 bases lay between the germline ends. Germline CDR1 and CDR2: DFQATT and SNEGSKA (reference sequence). The CDR3 totals 11 residues. The CDR3 reads CSASSTGELFF. CDR3 nucleotides: TGCAGTGCGAGTAGCACCGGGGAGCTGTTTTTT.

This clonotype has ten or more counts. The gene calls are TRBV28 and TRBJ1-5; 7 nucleotides agree with TRBD1. The ends lost 5 bases at V and 7 bases at J; junction bases unmatched: 11. Germline-derived CDR1 and CDR2 are MDHEN and SYDVKM. CDR3 length: 15 residues. The CDR3 nucleotides are TGTGCCAGCAGTCCACTGACAGGGTCGGGGCAGCCCCAGCATTTT. Its translation: CASSPLTGSGQPQHF. Full variable domain (missing parts from reference TRBV28 and TRBJ1-5): DVKVTQSSRYLVKRTGEKVFLECVQDMDHENMFWYRQDPGLGLRLIYFSYDVKMKEKGDIPEGYSVSREKKERFSLILESASTNQTSMYLCASSPLTGSGQPQHFGDGTRLSIL.

This clonotype was observed a few times. The J gene is TRBJ1-2, the V gene TRBV12-3 or TRBV12-4; 9 bases fit TRBD1. V shed 5 bases and J 1 base; nucleotides not matched to a gene: 11. This CDR3 is 17 amino acids long. The CDR3 coding sequence is TGTGCCAGCAGTCGCCGGGACAGGGAACCTTTTAACTATGGCTACACCTTC. Translation: CASSRRDREPFNYGYTF.

This chain uses TRBV28 with TRBJ1-6; tentative D call: TRBD1 (6 bases). With 2 bases removed from V and 7 bases from J, the gap between germline ends came to 9 bases. CDR1 and CDR2 (germline): MDHEN, SYDVKM. The length of the CDR3 is 14 residues. The chain's CDR3 is CASSLPGVNSPLHF. In nucleotides, the CDR3 is TGTGCCAGCAGTTTACCAGGGGTGAATTCACCCCTCCACTTT.

Many counts were recorded for this clonotype. CDR3 sequence (DNA): TGTGCCAGCATAAACCACCGGGCCGAACTTTACAATGAGCAGTTCTTC. Protein: CASINHRAELYNEQFF. This chain connects TRBV12-3 or TRBV12-4 to TRBJ2-1; no clear D. Trimming left V 7 bases short and J 4 bases short, with 20 bases between. The CDR3 is 16 residues long.

This clonotype showed up just a few times. The V gene is TRBV7-2, the J gene TRBJ2-7, with 7 bases fitting TRBD1. With V trimmed by 5 bases and J by 0 bases, 7 bases remained unmatched. The CDR3 covers 15 residues. Per the germline V gene, CDR1 is SGHTA and CDR2 is FQGNSA. For the CDR3, the DNA is TGTGCCAGCAGCCTCCGGGACAGCAACTCCTACGAGCAGTACTTC. It encodes CASSLRDSNSYEQYF.

The chain uses TRBV7-9 and TRBJ2-7; the match to TRBD1 covers 9 bases. Germline lookup yields CDR1 SEHNR and CDR2 FQNEAQ (reference sequence). The length of the CDR3 is 14 residues. Trimming cost V 5 bases and J 3 bases; bases outside gene matches: 5. The CDR3 loop reads CASSGRQGDYEQYF. The CDR3 nucleotides read TGTGCCAGCAGCGGCAGACAGGGGGACTACGAGCAGTACTTC.

This chain uses TRBV6-2 or TRBV6-3 with TRBJ1-5; D remains ambiguous. Deletions cut 6 bases from V and 3 bases from J, with 15 bases between. The V gene's germline CDR1 is MNHEY and CDR2 SVGEGT. CDR3 length equals 15 residues. CDR3: CASRTPGYDNQPQHF. In nucleotides, the CDR3 is TGTGCCAGCAGGACCCCAGGTTATGACAATCAGCCCCAGCATTTT.

The rearrangement links TRBV7-2 to TRBJ2-6; a weak D match, TRBD2 (5 bases). The CDR3 consists of 16 residues. V was cut by 4 bases and J by 3 bases, with 13 bases left in between. CDR1 and CDR2 from the germline V gene are SGHTA and FQGNSA. The CDR3 is CASSSRRSIGANVLTF. The CDR3, as DNA: TGTGCCAGCAGCTCTAGGAGGAGCATTGGGGCCAACGTCCTGACTTTC.

This clonotype was counted a few times. The rearrangement joins TRBV6-5 to TRBJ2-1, with D possibly TRBD1 on 6 matching bases. There are 14 residues in the CDR3. V gave up 0 bases and J gave up 8 bases, with 11 bases separating them. CDR1 MNHEY and CDR2 SVGAGI come from the germline V gene. The CDR3, as DNA: TGTGCCAGCAGTTACTCGACAGGAATGGATGAGCAGTTCTTC. This sequence encodes CASSYSTGMDEQFF.

This clonotype was seen only a few times. The chain uses TRBV7-2 and TRBJ1-1, with TRBD1 matching over 7 bases. The CDR3 is 18 amino acids. Germline lookup yields CDR1 SGHTA and CDR2 FQGNSA. With 2 bases clipped from V and 0 bases from J, the junction kept 12 bases outside the gene matches. CDR3 region: CASSLLPGGGLMNTEAFF. CDR3 sequence (DNA): TGTGCCAGCAGCTTACTCCCAGGGGGGGGCCTAATGAACACTGAAGCTTTCTTT.

The genes are TRBV20-1 and TRBJ2-7; D is uncertain. The CDR3 is 11 amino acids. The V end was cut by 3 bases, the J end by 6 bases, with 9 bases between. Looked up from germline, CDR1 is DFQATT and CDR2 is SNEGSKA (reference sequence). The CDR3 DNA sequence: TGCAGTGCTAGGTACGGTCCCGAGCAGTACTTC. Translation gives CSARYGPEQYF.

The chain joins TRBV12-3 or TRBV12-4 to TRBJ2-3, with unresolved D. The germline V and J ends were trimmed by 3 bases and 1 base, with 14 bases remaining between them. This CDR3 is built from 16 residues. CDR3 protein: CASSFRLALGTDTQYF. The CDR3 DNA reads TGTGCCAGCAGTTTCCGGTTGGCTTTGGGCACAGATACGCAGTATTTT.

This clonotype appeared a few times. This chain uses TRBV28 with TRBJ2-7; no firm D call. V was pared by 5 bases and J by 7 bases, with 27 bases between. The CDR3 spans 17 residues. Looked up from germline, CDR1 is MDHEN and CDR2 is SYDVKM. The CDR3 DNA reads as TGTGCCAGCAGTACCTCCATACAGTTCTCCCCTTGGTGGGAGCAGTACTTC. This codes for CASSTSIQFSPWWEQYF.

This clonotype was counted only a few times. The chain has TRBV7-9 and TRBJ1-5; D unresolved. V lost 3 bases and J 3 bases, leaving 15 bases between the germline ends. The germline V gene encodes CDR1 SEHNR and CDR2 FQNEAQ (reference sequence). CDR3 size: 16 residues. CDR3 protein: CASSFPAGAVNQPQHF. CDR3 sequence (DNA): TGTGCCAGCAGCTTTCCTGCGGGCGCTGTCAATCAGCCCCAGCATTTT.

The V call is TRBV7-9, the J call TRBJ1-3; D gene uncertain. V gave up 1 base and J gave up 10 bases, with 11 bases separating them. The CDR3 is made up of 13 amino acids. The germline gives CDR1 SEHNR, CDR2 FQNEAQ (reference sequence). The CDR3, as DNA: TGTGCCAGCAGCTTAGAGTTGAAGAAGACCATATATTTT. Translated, it gives CASSLELKKTIYF.

The chain is built from TRBV20-1 and TRBJ1-1; TRBD1 might be the D (6 bases). In germline, CDR1 is DFQATT, CDR2 SNEGSKA (reference sequence). With 1 base removed from V and 5 bases from J, the gap between germline ends came to 14 bases. The CDR3 sequence is 14 residues long. For the CDR3, the DNA is TGCAGTGCTAGAGGACTACAGGGAAGGACTGAAGCTTTCTTT. Residues: CSARGLQGRTEAFF.